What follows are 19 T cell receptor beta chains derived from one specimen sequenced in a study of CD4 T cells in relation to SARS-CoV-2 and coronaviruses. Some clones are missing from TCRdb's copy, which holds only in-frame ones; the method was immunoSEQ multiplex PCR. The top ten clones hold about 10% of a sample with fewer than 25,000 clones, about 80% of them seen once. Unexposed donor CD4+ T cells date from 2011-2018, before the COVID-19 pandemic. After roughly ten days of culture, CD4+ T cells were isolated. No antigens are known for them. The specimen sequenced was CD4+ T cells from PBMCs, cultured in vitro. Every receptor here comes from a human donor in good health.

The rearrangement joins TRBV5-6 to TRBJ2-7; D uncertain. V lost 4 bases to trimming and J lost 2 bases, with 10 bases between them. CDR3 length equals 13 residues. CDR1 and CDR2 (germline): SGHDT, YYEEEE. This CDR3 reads CASSRTAPYEQYF. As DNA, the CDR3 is TGTGCCAGCAGCCGGACGGCCCCCTACGAGCAGTACTTC.

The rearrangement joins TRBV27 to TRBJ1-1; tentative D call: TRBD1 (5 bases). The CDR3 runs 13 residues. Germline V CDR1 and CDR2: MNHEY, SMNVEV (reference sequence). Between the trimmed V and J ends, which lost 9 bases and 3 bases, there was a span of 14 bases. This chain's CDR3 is CASSDLGDTEAFF. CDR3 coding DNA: TGTGCCAGTTCGGACTTGGGGGACACTGAAGCTTTCTTT.

DNA of the CDR3: TGCGCCAGGTCCACGGGGTATCACCCTAAAGAGCCCCAGCATTTT. Translated, it gives CARSTGYHPKEPQHF. This rearrangement joins TRBV10-1 to TRBJ1-5; D is unclear. V was cut by 9 bases and J by 8 bases, with 23 bases left in between. Germline CDR1 reads WNHNN; CDR2 reads SYGVQD (reference sequence). This CDR3 region has 15 residues.

DNA of the CDR3: TGTGCCAGCAGCCGACCCGTTTACAGGGAACCAGACTATGGCTACACCTTC. This sequence encodes CASSRPVYREPDYGYTF. The V and J genes are TRBV5-4 and TRBJ1-2, with a possible D match to TRBD1 (6 bases). This CDR3 is 17 amino acids long. CDR1 is SGHNT and CDR2 is YYREEE in the germline V gene (reference sequence). The V gene lost 4 bases and the J gene lost 3 bases, with 22 bases spanning the gap.

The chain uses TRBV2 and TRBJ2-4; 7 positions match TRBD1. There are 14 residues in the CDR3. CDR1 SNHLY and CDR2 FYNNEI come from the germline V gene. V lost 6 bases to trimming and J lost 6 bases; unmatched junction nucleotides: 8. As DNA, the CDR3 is TGTGCCAGCAGCGCAGGGGCAGGGGGAAACATTCAGTACTTC. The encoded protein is CASSAGAGGNIQYF.

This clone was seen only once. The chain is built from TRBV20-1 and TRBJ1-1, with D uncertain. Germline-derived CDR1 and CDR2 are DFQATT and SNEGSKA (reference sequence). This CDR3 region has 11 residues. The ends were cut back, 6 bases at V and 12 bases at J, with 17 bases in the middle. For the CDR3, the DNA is TGCAGTGCCCCTACCGGGGAGGTCCCTTTCTTT. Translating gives CSAPTGEVPFF.

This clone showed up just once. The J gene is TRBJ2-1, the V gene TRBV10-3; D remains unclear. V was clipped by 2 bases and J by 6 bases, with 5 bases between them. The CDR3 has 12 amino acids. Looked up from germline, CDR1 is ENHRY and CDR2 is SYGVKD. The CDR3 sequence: CAISEMANEQFF. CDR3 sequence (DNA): TGTGCCATCAGTGAGATGGCCAATGAGCAGTTCTTC.

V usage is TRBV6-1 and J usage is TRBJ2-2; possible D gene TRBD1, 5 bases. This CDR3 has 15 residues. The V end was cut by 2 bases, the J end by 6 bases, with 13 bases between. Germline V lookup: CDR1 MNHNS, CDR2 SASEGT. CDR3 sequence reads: CASSEIGAEAGELFF. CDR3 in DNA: TGTGCCAGCAGTGAAATAGGGGCTGAAGCCGGGGAGCTGTTTTTT.

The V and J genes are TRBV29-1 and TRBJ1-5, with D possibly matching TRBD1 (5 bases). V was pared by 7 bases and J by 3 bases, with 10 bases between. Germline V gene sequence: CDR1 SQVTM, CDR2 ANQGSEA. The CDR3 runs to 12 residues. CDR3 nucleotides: TGCAGCGCCGGGACCAACAATCAGCCCCAGCATTTT. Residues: CSAGTNNQPQHF. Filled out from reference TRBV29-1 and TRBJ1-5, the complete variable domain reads SAVISQKPSRDICQRGTSLTIQCQVDSQVTMMFWYRQQPGQSLTLIATANQGSEATYESGFVIDKFPISRPNLTFSTLTVSNMSPEDSSIYLCSAGTNNQPQHFGDGTRLSIL.

This CDR3 reads CASSLGGAVAKNIQYF. DNA for the CDR3: TGTGCCAGCAGCTTAGGGGGTGCTGTAGCCAAAAACATTCAGTACTTC. The rearrangement joins TRBV11-2 to TRBJ2-4; no clear D gene. The CDR3 spans 16 residues. Trimming stripped 1 base from V and 0 bases from J, with 10 bases between. CDR1 is SGHAT, CDR2 FQNNGV, per germline.

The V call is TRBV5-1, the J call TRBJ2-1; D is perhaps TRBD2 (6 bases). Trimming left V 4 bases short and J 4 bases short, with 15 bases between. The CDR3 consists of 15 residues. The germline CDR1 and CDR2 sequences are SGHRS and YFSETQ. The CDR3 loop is CASSEGLSRYNEQFF. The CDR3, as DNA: TGCGCCAGCAGCGAGGGACTCTCAAGATACAATGAGCAGTTCTTC.

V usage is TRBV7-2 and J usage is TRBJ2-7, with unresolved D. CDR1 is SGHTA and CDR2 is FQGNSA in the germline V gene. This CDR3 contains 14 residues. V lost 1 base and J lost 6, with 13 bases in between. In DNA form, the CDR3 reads TGTGCCAGCAGCTTAGTGTGGTCAGTTGGCGAGCAGTACTTC. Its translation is CASSLVWSVGEQYF.

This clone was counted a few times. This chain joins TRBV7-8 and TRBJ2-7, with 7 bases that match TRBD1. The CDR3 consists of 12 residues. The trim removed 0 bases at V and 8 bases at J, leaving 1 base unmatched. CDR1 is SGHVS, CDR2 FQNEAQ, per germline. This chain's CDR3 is CASSLATGKQYF. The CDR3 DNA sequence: TGTGCCAGCAGCTTAGCGACAGGGAAGCAGTACTTC.

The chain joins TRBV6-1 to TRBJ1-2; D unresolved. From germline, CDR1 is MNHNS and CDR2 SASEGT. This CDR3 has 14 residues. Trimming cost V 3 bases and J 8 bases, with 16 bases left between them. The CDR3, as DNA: TGTGCCAGCAGTGATACGAGGCCCTTGTTCGGCTACACCTTC. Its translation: CASSDTRPLFGYTF.

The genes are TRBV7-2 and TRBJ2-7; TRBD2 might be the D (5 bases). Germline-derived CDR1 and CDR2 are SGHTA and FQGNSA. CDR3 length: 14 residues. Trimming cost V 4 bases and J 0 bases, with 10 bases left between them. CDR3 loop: CASSSGKTSYEQYF. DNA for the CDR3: TGTGCCAGCAGCTCCGGGAAAACCTCCTACGAGCAGTACTTC.

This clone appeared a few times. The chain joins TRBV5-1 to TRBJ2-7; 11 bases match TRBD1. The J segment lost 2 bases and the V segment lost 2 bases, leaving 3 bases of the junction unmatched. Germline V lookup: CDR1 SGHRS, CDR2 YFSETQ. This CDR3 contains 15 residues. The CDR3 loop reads CASSLQGQGAYEQYF. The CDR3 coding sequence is TGCGCCAGCAGCTTACAGGGACAGGGGGCCTACGAGCAGTACTTC.

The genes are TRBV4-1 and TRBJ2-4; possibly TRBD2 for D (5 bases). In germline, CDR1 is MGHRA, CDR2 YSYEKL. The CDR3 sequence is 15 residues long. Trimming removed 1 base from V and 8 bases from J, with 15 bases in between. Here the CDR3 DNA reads TGCGCCAGCAGCCAAGGGACCCAAAAGGGAGACATTCAGTACTTC. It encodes CASSQGTQKGDIQYF.

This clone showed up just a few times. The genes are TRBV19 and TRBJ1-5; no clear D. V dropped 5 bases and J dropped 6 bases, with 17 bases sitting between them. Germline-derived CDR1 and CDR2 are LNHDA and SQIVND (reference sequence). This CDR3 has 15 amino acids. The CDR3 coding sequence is TGTGCCAGTAGTGTTACGGACCTACAAGTTCAGCCCCAGCATTTT. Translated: CASSVTDLQVQPQHF.

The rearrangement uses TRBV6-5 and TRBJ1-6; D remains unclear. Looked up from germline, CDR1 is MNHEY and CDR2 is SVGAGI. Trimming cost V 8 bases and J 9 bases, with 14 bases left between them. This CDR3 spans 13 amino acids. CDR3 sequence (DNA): TGTGCCAGCTCCGAAGGCGGGGTTTCACCCCTCCACTTT. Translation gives CASSEGGVSPLHF.